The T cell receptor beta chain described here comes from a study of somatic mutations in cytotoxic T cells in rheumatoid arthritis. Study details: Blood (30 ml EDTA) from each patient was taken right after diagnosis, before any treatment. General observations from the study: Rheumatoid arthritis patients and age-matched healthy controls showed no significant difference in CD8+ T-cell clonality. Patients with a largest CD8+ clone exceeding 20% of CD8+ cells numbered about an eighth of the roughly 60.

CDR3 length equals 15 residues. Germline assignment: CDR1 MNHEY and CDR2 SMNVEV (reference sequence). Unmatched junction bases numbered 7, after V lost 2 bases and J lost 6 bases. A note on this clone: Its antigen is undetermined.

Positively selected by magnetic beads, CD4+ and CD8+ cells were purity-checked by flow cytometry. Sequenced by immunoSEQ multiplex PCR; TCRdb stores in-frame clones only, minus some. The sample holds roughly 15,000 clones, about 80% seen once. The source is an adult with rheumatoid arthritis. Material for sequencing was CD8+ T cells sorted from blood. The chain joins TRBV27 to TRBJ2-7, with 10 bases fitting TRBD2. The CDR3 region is CASSLATSGETEQYF. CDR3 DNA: TGTGCCAGCAGTTTAGCAACTAGCGGGGAAACCGAGCAGTACTTC.